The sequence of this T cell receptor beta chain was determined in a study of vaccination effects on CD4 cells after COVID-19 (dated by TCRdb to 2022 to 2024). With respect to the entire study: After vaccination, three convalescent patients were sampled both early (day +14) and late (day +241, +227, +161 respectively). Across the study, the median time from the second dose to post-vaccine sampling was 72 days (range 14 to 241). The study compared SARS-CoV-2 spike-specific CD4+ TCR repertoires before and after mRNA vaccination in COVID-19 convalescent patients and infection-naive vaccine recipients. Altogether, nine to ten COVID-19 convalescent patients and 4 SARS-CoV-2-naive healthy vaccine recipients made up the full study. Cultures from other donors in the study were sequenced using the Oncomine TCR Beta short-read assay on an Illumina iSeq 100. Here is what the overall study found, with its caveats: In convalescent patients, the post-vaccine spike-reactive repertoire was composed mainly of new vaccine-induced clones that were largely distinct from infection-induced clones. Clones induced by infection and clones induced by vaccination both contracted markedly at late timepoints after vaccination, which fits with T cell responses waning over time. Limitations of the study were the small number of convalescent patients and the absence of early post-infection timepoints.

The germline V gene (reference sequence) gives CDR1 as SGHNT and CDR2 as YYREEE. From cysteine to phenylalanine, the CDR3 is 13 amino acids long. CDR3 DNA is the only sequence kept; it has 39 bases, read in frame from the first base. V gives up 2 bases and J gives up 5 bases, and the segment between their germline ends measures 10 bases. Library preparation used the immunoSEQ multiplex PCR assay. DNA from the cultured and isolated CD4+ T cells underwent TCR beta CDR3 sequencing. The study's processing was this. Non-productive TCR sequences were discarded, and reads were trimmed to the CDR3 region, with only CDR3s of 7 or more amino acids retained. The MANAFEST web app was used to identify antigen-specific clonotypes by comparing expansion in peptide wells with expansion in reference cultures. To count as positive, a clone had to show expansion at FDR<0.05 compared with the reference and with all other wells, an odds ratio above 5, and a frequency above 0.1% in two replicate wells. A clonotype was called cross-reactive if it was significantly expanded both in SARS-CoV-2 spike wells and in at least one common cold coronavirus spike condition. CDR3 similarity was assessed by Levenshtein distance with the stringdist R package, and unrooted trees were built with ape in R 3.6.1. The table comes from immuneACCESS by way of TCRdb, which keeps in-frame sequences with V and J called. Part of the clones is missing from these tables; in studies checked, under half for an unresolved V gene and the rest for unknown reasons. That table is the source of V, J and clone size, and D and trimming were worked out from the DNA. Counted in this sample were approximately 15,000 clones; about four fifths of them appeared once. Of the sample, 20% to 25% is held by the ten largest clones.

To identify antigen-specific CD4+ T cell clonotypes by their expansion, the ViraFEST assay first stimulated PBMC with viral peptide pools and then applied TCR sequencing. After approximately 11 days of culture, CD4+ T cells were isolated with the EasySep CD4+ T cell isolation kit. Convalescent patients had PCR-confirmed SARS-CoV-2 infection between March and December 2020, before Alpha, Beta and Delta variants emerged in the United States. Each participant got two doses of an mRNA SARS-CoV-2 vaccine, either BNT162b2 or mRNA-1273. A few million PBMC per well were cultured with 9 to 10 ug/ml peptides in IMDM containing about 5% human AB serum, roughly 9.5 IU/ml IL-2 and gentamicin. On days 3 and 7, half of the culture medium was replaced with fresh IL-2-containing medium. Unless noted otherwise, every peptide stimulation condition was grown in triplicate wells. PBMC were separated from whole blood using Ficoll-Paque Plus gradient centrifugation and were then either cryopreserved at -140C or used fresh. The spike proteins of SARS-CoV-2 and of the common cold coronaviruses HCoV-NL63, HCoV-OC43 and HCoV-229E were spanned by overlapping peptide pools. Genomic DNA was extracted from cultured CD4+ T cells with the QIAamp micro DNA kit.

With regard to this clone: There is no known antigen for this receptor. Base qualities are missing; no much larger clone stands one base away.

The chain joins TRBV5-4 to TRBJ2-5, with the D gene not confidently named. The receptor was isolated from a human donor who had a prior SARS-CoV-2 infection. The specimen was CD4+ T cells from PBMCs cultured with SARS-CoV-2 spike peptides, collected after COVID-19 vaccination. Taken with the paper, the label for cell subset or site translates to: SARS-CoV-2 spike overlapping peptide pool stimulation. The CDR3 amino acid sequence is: CASSLRVGETQYF. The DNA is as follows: TGTGCCAGCAGCTTAAGGGTTGGGGAGACCCAGTACTTC. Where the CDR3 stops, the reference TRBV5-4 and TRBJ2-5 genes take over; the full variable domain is ETGVTQSPTHLIKTRGQQVTLRCSSQSGHNTVSWYQQALGQGPQFIFQYYREEENGRGNFPPRFSGLQFPNYSSELNVNALELDDSALYLCASSLRVGETQYFGPGTRLLVL.